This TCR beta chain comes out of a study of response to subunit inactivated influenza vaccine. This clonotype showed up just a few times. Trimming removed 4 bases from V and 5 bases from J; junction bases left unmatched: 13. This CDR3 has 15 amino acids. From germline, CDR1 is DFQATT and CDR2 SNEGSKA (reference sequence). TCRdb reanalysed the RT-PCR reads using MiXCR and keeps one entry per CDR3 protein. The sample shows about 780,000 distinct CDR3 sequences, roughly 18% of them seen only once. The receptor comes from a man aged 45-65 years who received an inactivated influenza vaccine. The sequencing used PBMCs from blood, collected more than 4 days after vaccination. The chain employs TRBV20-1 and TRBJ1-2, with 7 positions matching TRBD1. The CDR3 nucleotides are TGCAGTGCTACTCCCGGTTTGGCAGGGGGATATGGCTACACCTTC. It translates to CSATPGLAGGYGYTF.